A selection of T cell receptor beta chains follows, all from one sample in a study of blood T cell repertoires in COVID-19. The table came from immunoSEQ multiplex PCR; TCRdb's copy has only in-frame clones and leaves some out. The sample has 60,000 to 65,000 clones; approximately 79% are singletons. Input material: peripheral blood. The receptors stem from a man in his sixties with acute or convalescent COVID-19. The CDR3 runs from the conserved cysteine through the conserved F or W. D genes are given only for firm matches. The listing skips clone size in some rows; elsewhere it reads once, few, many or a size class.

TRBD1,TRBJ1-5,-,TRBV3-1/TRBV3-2,TGTGCCAGCAGCCAAGATTCCGGGACAGGGATTCAGCCCCAGCATTTT,CASSQDSGTGIQPQHF
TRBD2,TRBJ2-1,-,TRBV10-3,TGTGCCATCCGTAGTAGCGGGATTATTGAGCAGTTCTTC,CAIRSSGIIEQFF
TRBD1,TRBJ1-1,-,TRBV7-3,TGTGCCAGCAGCCAACAGGGGGCGCGGAACACTGAAGCTTTCTTT,CASSQQGARNTEAFF
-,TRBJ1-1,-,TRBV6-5,TGTGCCAGCAGTTACGGCGGAGATAACACTGAAGCTTTCTTT,CASSYGGDNTEAFF
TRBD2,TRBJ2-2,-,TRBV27,TGTGCCACCAGGACTAGCGGGTACACCGGGGAGCTGTTTTTT,CATRTSGYTGELFF
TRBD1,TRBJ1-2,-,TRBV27,TGTGCCAGCAGCCAAGACAGGGGCCATGGCTACACCTTC,CASSQDRGHGYTF
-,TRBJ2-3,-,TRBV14,TGTGCCAGCAGCCCGGGCTGGGGGCTGATCACAGATACGCAGTATTTT,CASSPGWGLITDTQYF
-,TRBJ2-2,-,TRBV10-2,TGCGCCAGCAGTTTATTGTCGAACACCGGGGAGCTGTTTTTT,CASSLLSNTGELFF
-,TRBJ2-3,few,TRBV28,TGTGCCAGCAGTTTAGGGGGCTCAGATACGCAGTATTTT,CASSLGGSDTQYF
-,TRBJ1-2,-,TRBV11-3,TGTGCCAGCTCCGGGGGGTGTATAGGCTACACCTTC,CASSGGCIGYTF
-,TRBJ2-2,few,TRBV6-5,TGTGCCAGCAGTTACTCGGCCCAAACCACCGGGGAGCTGTTTTTT,CASSYSAQTTGELFF
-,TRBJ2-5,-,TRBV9,TGTGCCAGCAGCCCATCAGGCAATCAAGAGACCCAGTACTTC,CASSPSGNQETQYF
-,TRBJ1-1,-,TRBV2,TGTGCCAGCAGGGGGGGGAGGGCTGAAGCTTTCTTT,CASRGGRAEAFF
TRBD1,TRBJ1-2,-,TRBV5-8,TGTGCCAGCAGGCTGCGGCTGGGACAGTTTGGCTACACCTTC,CASRLRLGQFGYTF
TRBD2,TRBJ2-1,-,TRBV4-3,TGCGCCAGCAGCCAAGACTGGACTAGCGGTGGCAATGAGCAGTTCTTC,CASSQDWTSGGNEQFF
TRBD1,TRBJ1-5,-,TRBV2,TGTGCCAGCAGTGTACAGGGGACCAATCAGCCCCAGCATTTT,CASSVQGTNQPQHF
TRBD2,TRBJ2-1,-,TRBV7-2,TGTGCCAGCAGCTCCCTACTAGCGGGCAGGGAGCAGTTCTTC,CASSSLLAGREQFF
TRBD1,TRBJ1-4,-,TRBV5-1,TGCGCCAGCAGTAAGGACAGGGGAGAAAAACTGTTTTTT,CASSKDRGEKLFF
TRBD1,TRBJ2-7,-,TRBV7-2,TGTGCCAGCAGCTTAGGGGGACAGGGGATCTACGAGCAGTACTTC,CASSLGGQGIYEQYF
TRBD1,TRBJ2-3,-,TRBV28,TGTGCCAGCAGCACAACAGGGGGCACCGCTAGGGATACGCAGTATTTT,CASSTTGGTARDTQYF
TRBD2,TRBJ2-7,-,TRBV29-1,TGCAGCGTTGAAGGACTAGCGGGAGGCTCCTACGAGCAGTACTTC,CSVEGLAGGSYEQYF
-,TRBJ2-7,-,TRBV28,TGTGCCAGCAGTTCGCCGGGTGGAAGACCTTCCTACGAGCAGTACTTC,CASSSPGGRPSYEQYF
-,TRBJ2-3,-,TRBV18,TGTGCCAGCTCCCCGCAGGTCGGCACAGATACGCAGTATTTT,CASSPQVGTDTQYF
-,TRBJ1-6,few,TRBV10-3,TGTGCCATCACCTCAGATGGCAATTCACCCCTCCACTTT,CAITSDGNSPLHF
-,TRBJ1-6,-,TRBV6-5,TGTGCCAGCAGTTACTCGGTCATCGGGTCACCCCTCCACTTT,CASSYSVIGSPLHF
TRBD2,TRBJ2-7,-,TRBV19,TGTGCCAGTAGTGCCGGGACTAGCGGAGAGCAGTACTTC,CASSAGTSGEQYF
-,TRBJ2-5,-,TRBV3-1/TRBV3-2,TGTGCCAGCAGCCACCCCGAAGAGACCCAGTACTTC,CASSHPEETQYF
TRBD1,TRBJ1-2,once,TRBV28,TGTGCCAGCAGTTTACGACCGACAGGGCATGGCTACACCTTC,CASSLRPTGHGYTF
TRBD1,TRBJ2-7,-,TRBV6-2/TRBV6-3,TGTGCCAGCAGCGCGGGACAGGGGAAATCCTACGAGCAGTACTTC,CASSAGQGKSYEQYF
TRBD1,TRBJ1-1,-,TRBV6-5,TGTGCCAGCAGTTATTCTGACAGGGAAACTTTCTTT,CASSYSDRETFF
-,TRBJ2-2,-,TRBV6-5,TGTGCCAGCAGTTTGTTCACAGCGAACACCGGGGAGCTGTTTTTT,CASSLFTANTGELFF
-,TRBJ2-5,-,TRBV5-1,TGCGCCAGCAGCTTGTCTCGGACTACCGTGGGAGAGACCCAGTACTTC,CASSLSRTTVGETQYF
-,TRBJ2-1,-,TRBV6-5,TGTGCCAGCAGTTACTCGACACTAGCTGGGGATGAGCAGTTCTTC,CASSYSTLAGDEQFF
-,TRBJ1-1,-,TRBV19,TGTGCCAGCACGGACAGGAACACTGAAGCTTTCTTT,CASTDRNTEAFF
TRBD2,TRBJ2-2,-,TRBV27,TGTGCCAGCAGTTTAGGACTAGCGGGAGCCGGGGAGCTGTTTTTT,CASSLGLAGAGELFF
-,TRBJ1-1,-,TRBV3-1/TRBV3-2,TGTGCCAGCAGCCAAGTCGGGAACACTGAAGCTTTCTTT,CASSQVGNTEAFF
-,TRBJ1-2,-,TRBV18,TGTGCCAGCTCACTATCGGGGGACTATGGCTACACCTTC,CASSLSGDYGYTF
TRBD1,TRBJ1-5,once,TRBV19,TGTGCCAGTTCCCGAGGGGGCGAATGGCAGCCCCAGCATTTT,CASSRGGEWQPQHF
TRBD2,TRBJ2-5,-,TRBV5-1,TGCGCCAGCAGCTTATCCGGGACTAGCGGGAGTGGACAAGAGACCCAGTACTTC,CASSLSGTSGSGQETQYF
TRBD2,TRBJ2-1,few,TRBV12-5,TGTGCTAGTGGCCCGCCGGGACTAGCAATGAATGAGCAGTTCTTC,CASGPPGLAMNEQFF
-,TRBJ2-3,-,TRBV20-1,TGCAGTGCTAGAGACTCCACGCAGTATTTT,CSARDSTQYF
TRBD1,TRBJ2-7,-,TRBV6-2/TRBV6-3,TGTGCCAGCAGTTACGGGACAGGGGGGTCCGAGCAGTACTTC,CASSYGTGGSEQYF
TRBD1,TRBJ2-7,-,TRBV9,TGTGCCAGCAGCTTCAGGACAGGGGGGTCCTACGAGCAGTACTTC,CASSFRTGGSYEQYF
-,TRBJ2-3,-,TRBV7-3,TGTGCCAGCAGCTTAAAGGGGCGCCGCACAGATACGCAGTATTTT,CASSLKGRRTDTQYF
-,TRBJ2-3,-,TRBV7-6,TGTGCCAGCAGCTTAGTTGGCGCGGCCACAGATACGCAGTATTTT,CASSLVGAATDTQYF
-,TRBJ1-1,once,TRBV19,TGTGCCAGTAGCCCCCTCAGGCTGAACACTGAAGCTTTCTTT,CASSPLRLNTEAFF
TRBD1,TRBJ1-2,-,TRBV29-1,TGCAGCGTCTCGACAGGGTTCGGCGCTGGCTACACCTTC,CSVSTGFGAGYTF
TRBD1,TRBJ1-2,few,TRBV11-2,TGTGCCAGCAGCGAGAGATGGGGGACAGGGGGCTACACCTTC,CASSERWGTGGYTF
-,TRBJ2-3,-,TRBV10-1,TGCGCCAGCAGTGAGTCGGCAGGGGATGTGACAGATACGCAGTATTTT,CASSESAGDVTDTQYF
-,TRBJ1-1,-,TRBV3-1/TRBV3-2,TGTGCCAGCAGCCAATCCGGGGGGAACACTGAAGCTTTCTTT,CASSQSGGNTEAFF
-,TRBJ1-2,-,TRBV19,TGTGCCAGTAGTATGTCCGGGATTAACTATGGCTACACCTTC,CASSMSGINYGYTF
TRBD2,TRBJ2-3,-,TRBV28,TGTGCCAGCAGTCCGTCACTAGCGGGGGGCACAGATACGCAGTATTTT,CASSPSLAGGTDTQYF
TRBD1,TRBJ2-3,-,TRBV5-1,TGCGCCAGCAGCCCACTCGGGGGACAGGGGTCAGGGGGCACAGATACGCAGTATTTT,CASSPLGGQGSGGTDTQYF
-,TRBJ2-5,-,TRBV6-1,TGTGCCAGCAGTGAAATGCACAGAACCCAAGAGACCCAGTACTTC,CASSEMHRTQETQYF